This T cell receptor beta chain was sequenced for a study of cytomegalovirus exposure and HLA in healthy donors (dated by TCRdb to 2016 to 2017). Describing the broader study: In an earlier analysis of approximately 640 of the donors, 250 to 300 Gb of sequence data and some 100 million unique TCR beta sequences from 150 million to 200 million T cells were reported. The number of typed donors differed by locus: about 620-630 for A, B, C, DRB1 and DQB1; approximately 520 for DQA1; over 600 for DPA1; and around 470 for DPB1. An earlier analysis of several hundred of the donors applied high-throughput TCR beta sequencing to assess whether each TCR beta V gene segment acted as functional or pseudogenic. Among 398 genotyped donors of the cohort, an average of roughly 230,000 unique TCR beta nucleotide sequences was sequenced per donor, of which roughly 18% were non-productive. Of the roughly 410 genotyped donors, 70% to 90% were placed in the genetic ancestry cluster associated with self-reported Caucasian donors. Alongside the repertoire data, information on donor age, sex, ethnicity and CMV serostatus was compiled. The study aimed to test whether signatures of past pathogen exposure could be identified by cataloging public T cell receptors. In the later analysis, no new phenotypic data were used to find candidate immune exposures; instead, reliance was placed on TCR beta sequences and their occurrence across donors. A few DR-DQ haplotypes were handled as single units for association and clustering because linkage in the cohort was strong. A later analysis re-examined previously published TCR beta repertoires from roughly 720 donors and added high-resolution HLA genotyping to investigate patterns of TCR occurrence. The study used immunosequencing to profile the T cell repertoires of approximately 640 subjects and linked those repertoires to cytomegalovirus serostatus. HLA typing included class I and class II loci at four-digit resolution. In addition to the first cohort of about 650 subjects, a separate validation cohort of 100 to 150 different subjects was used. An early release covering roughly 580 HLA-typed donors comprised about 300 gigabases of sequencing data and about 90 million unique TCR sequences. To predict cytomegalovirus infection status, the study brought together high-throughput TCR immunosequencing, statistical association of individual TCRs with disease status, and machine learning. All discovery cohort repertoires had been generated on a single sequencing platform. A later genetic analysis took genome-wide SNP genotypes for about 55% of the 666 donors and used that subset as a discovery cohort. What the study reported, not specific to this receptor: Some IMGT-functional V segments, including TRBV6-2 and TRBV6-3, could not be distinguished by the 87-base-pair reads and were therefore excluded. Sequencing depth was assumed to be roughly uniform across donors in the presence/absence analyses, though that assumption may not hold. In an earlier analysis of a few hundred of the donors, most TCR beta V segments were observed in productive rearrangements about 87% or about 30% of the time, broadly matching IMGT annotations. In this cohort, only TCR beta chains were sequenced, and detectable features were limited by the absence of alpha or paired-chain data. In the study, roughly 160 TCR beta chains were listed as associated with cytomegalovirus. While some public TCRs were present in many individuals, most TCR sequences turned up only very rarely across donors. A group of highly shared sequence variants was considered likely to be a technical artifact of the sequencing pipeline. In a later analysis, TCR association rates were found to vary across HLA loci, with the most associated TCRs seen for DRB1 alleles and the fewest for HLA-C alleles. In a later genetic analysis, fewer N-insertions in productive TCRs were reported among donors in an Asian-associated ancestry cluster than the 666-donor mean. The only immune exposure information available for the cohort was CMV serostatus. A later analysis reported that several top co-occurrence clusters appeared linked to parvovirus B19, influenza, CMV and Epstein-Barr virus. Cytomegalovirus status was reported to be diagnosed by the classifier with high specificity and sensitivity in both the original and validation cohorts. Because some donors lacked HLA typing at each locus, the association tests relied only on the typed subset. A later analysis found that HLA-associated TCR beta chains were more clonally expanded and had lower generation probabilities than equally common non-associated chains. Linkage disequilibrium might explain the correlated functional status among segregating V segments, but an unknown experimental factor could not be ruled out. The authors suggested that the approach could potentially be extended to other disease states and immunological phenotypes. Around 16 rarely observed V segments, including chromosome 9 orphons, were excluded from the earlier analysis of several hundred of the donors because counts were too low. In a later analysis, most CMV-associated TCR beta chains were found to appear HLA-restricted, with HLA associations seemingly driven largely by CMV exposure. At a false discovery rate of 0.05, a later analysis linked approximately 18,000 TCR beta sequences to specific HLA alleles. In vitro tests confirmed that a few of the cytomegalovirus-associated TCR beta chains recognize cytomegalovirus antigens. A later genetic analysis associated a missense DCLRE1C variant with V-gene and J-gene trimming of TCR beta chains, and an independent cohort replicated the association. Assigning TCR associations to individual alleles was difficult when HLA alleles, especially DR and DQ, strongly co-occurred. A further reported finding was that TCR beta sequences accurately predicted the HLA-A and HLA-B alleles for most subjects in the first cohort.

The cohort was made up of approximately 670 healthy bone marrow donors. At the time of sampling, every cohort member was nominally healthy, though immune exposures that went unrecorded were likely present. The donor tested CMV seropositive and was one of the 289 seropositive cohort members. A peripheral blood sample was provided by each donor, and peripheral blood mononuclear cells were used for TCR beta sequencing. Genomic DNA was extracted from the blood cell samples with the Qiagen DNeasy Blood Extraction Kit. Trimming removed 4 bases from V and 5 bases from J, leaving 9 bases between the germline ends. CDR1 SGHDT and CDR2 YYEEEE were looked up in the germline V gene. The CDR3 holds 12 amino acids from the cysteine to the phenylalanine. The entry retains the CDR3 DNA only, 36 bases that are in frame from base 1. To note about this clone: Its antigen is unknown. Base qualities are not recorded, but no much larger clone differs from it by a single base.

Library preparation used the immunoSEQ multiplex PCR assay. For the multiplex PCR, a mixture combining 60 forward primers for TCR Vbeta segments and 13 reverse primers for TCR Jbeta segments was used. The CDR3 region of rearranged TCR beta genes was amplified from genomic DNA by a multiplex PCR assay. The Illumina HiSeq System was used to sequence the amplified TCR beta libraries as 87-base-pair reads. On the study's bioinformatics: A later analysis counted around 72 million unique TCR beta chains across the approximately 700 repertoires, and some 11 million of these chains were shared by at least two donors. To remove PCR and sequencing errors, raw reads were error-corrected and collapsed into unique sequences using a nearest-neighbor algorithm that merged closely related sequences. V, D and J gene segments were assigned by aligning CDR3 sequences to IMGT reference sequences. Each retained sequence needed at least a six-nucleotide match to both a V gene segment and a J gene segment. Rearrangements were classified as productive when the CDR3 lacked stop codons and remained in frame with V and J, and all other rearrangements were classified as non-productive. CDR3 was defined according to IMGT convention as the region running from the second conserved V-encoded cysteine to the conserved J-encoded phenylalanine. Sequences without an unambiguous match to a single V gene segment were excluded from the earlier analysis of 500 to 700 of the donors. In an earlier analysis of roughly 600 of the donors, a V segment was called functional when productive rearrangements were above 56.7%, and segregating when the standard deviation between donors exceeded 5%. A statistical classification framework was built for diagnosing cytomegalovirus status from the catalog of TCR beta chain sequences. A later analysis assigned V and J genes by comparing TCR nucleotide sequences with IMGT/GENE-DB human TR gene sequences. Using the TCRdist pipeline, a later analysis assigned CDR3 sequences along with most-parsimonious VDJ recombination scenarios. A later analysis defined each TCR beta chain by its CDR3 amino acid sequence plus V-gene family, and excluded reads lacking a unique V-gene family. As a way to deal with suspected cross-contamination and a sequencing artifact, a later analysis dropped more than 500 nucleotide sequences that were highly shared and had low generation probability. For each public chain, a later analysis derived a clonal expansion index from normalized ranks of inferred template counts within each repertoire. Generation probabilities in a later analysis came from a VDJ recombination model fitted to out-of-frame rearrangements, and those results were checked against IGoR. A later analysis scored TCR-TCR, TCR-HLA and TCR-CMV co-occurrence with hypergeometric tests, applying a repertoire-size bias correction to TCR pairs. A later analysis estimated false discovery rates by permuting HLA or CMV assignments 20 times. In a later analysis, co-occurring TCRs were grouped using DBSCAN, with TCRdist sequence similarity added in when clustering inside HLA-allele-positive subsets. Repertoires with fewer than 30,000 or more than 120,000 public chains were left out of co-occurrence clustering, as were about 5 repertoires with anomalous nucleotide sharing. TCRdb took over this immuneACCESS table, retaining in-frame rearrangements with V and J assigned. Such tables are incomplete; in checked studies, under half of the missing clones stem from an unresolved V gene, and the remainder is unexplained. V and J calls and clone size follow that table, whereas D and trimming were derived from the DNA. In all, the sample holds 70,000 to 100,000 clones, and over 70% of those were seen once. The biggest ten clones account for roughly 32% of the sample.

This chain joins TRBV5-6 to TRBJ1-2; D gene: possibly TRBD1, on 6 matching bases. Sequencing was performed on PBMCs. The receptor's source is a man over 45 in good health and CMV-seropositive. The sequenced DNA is TGTGCCAGCAGCACACAGGGTTATGGCTACACCTTC. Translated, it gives CASSTQGYGYTF.